This TCR beta chain emerged from a study of blood T cell repertoires in COVID-19. Libraries were prepared by immunoSEQ multiplex PCR; TCRdb keeps only in-frame clonotypes and omits some of them. The sample lists some 180,000 clones, 70% to 90% occurring once. The sample taken for sequencing was peripheral blood. The TCR comes from an elderly woman with COVID-19, enrolled during active disease.

CDR3 residues: CASSTLDSRDEQYF. The CDR3 DNA is TGTGCCAGTAGTACCCTGGACAGTCGGGACGAGCAGTACTTC. The rearrangement joins TRBV19 to TRBJ2-7; TRBD1 might be the D (6 bases). The CDR3 length is 14 residues. V lost 4 bases and J 5 bases, leaving 15 bases between the germline ends. Germline V CDR1 and CDR2: LNHDA, SQIVND (reference sequence). Looking up the rest from reference TRBV19 and TRBJ2-7 gives the full variable domain: DGGITQSPKYLFRKEGQNVTLSCEQNLNHDAMYWYRQDPGQGLRLIYYSQIVNDFQKGDIAEGYSVSREKKESFPLTVTSAQKNPTAFYLCASSTLDSRDEQYFGPGTRLTVT.